This is a list of T cell receptor beta chains from one sample in a study of graft-versus-host responses after intestinal transplantation. Sequencing was performed with immunoSEQ multiplex PCR; in TCRdb, only in-frame clones are kept and a portion is missing. The sample consists of roughly 20,000 clones, about 45% of them appearing once. The specimen comprised alloreactive CD8+ T cells from a mixed lymphocyte reaction culture, sampled before transplantation. These receptors all stem from a human patient who was an organ donor for intestinal transplantation. Both conserved end residues are part of each CDR3. A D gene is named only where the DNA matches it firmly. Size values are once, few and many counts, or a class for expanded clones, and some rows have none.

clone size: medium-sized
J gene: TRBJ2-7
D gene: .
V gene: TRBV13
CDR3 DNA: TGTGCCAGCAGCTTATACTACGAGCAGTACTTC
CDR3 protein: CASSLYYEQYF

clone size: .
J gene: TRBJ2-4
D gene: .
V gene: TRBV5-6
CDR3 DNA: TGTGCCAGCAGCGCTAGTTCTGGGGCGGACATTCAGTACTTC
CDR3 protein: CASSASSGADIQYF

clone size: .
J gene: TRBJ2-4
D gene: .
V gene: TRBV2
CDR3 DNA: TGTGCCAGCAGCCAACAAGCCTACACCTTAGCCAAAAACATTCAGTACTTC
CDR3 protein: CASSQQAYTLAKNIQYF

clone size: .
J gene: TRBJ2-7
D gene: .
V gene: TRBV7-8
CDR3 DNA: TGTGCCAGCAGCTTACGGCGGCACATCTCCTACGAGCAGTACTTC
CDR3 protein: CASSLRRHISYEQYF

clone size: few
J gene: TRBJ2-7
D gene: .
V gene: TRBV30
CDR3 DNA: TGTGCCTGGAGTGAAAGACATGTTCCCTACGAGCAGTACTTC
CDR3 protein: CAWSERHVPYEQYF

clone size: few
J gene: TRBJ1-2
D gene: .
V gene: TRBV19
CDR3 DNA: TGTGCCAGTAGTACCTTGGAGGACAGCTACTATGGCTACACCTTC
CDR3 protein: CASSTLEDSYYGYTF

clone size: few
J gene: TRBJ2-2
D gene: .
V gene: TRBV4-3
CDR3 DNA: TGCGCCAGCAGCCAAGATGAGGGACTCACCGGGGAGCTGTTTTTT
CDR3 protein: CASSQDEGLTGELFF

clone size: .
J gene: TRBJ1-2
D gene: .
V gene: TRBV5-4
CDR3 DNA: TGTGCCAGCAGCTTGGTTTCGGGGGATGGCTACACCTTC
CDR3 protein: CASSLVSGDGYTF

clone size: .
J gene: TRBJ2-7
D gene: TRBD2
V gene: TRBV13
CDR3 DNA: TGTGCCAGCAGCCTAGCGGGAGGCGACGAGCAGTACTTC
CDR3 protein: CASSLAGGDEQYF

clone size: .
J gene: TRBJ2-4
D gene: .
V gene: TRBV7-9
CDR3 DNA: TGTGCCAGCAGCTTAGGGGGCGGATTTCTAAACATTCAGTACTTC
CDR3 protein: CASSLGGGFLNIQYF

clone size: few
J gene: TRBJ2-1
D gene: .
V gene: TRBV7-2
CDR3 DNA: TGTGCCAGCAGCTTAGGGTACAATGAGCAGTTCTTC
CDR3 protein: CASSLGYNEQFF

clone size: few
J gene: TRBJ1-1
D gene: .
V gene: TRBV6-5
CDR3 DNA: TGTGCCAGCAGTTACCCGGGTTTGAGTGTTTATCAAGCTTTCTTT
CDR3 protein: CASSYPGLSVYQAFF

clone size: medium-sized
J gene: TRBJ2-1
D gene: TRBD2
V gene: TRBV4-1
CDR3 DNA: TGCGCCAGCAGCCAAGTGGGGGGGAATGAGCAGTTCTTC
CDR3 protein: CASSQVGGNEQFF

clone size: .
J gene: TRBJ1-5
D gene: .
V gene: TRBV29-1
CDR3 DNA: TGCAGCGTTCAGTCAGGTCTAGGCAATCAGCCCCAGCATTTT
CDR3 protein: CSVQSGLGNQPQHF

clone size: medium-sized
J gene: TRBJ2-7
D gene: .
V gene: TRBV30
CDR3 DNA: TGTGCCTGGAGTGCCCAAGATAGATGGAGCCTAATAGTCTACTTC
CDR3 protein: CAWSAQDRWSLIVYF

clone size: .
J gene: TRBJ2-7
D gene: .
V gene: TRBV7-7
CDR3 DNA: TGTGCCAGCAATAAAATCTCGGGGGTGAACGAGCAGTACTTC
CDR3 protein: CASNKISGVNEQYF

clone size: .
J gene: TRBJ1-2
D gene: .
V gene: TRBV30
CDR3 DNA: TGTGCCTGTGCCTTAGACGCCGGGACACCCTATGGCTACACCTTC
CDR3 protein: CACALDAGTPYGYTF